These 29 T cell receptor beta chains were all obtained from the same sample, sequenced in a study of shared T cell receptors in the human thymus (dated by TCRdb to the early 2020s). Libraries were made using the immunoSEQ multiplex PCR assay. What TCRdb holds here is the immuneACCESS table cut down to in-frame rearrangements. Part of the clones is not present; checked against another copy, under half of the missing clones reflect an unresolved V gene, and the others are unexplained. The sample yields 650,000 to 950,000 clones; approximately 85% were counted once. Clones ranked in the top ten supply around 0.0099% of the sample. This same sample was also part of a study on human thymus T cells.

Sequencing was carried out using thymocytes. The receptors derive from a girl under two years old with a congenital heart defect. Donor details come from another sample of the same person, matched by shared clones.

This clone has a handful of counts. The chain carries TRBV5-6 and TRBJ2-7; 10 bases fit TRBD1. Trimming took 3 bases from V and 3 from J; bases not matched to a gene: 12. This CDR3 contains 17 residues. Germline loops: CDR1 SGHDT, CDR2 YYEEEE. As DNA, the CDR3 is TGTGCCAGCAGCTCCCACCGACAGGGGGCGATGAACTACGAGCAGTACTTC. Translation: CASSSHRQGAMNYEQYF.

This clone was seen only once. This sequence joins TRBV4-1 and TRBJ1-2; unclear D gene. V lost 1 base, J lost 8 bases, and 5 bases lay in between. The CDR3 covers 11 residues. Per germline, CDR1 MGHRA and CDR2 YSYEKL. Written as DNA, the CDR3 is TGCGCCAGCAGCCAAGCCCGGGGCTACACCTTC. Translated: CASSQARGYTF.

This clone was counted once. Other DNA sequences in this sample translate to the same CDR3. This sequence joins TRBV20-1 and TRBJ1-1; D is ambiguous. V was trimmed by 3 bases and J by 1 base, leaving 3 bases between them. This CDR3 comprises 11 residues. Germline CDR1 DFQATT, CDR2 SNEGSKA (reference sequence). The CDR3 sequence: CSASQNTEAFF. The CDR3 DNA reads TGCAGTGCTAGTCAGAACACTGAAGCTTTCTTT.

The chain is built from TRBV6-1 and TRBJ1-2; 7 bases map to TRBD1. Germline V gives CDR1 MNHNS, CDR2 SASEGT. The ends lost 0 bases at V and 0 bases at J; junction bases unmatched: 7. This CDR3 is 17 amino acids long. CDR3 sequence: CASSEALTGATNYGYTF. CDR3 bases: TGTGCCAGCAGTGAAGCTCTTACAGGGGCGACTAACTATGGCTACACCTTC.

The chain links TRBV18 to TRBJ1-1; D might be TRBD1 (5 bases). Trimming took off 0 bases at V and 3 bases at J, with 17 bases between the two ends. The CDR3 extends over 17 amino acids. Germline lookup yields CDR1 KGHSH and CDR2 LQKENI. The CDR3 protein is CASSPPKSSAGDTEAFF. CDR3 nucleotide sequence: TGTGCCAGCTCACCACCAAAGTCCAGTGCGGGGGACACTGAAGCTTTCTTT.

The rearrangement joins TRBV6-5 to TRBJ1-1, with 10 nucleotides matching TRBD1. This CDR3 is built from 15 residues. Germline lookup yields CDR1 MNHEY and CDR2 SVGAGI. The V segment lost 6 bases and the J segment 3 bases; nucleotides outside the gene matches: 7. The CDR3, as DNA: TGTGCCAGCAGCGAGACCGGGACAGGGGACACTGAAGCTTTCTTT. Protein: CASSETGTGDTEAFF.

The chain combines TRBV6-5 with TRBJ1-1; 9 bases align to TRBD1. Unmatched junction bases numbered 9, after V lost 2 bases and J lost 5 bases. The CDR3 totals 16 residues. Per the germline V gene, CDR1 is MNHEY and CDR2 is SVGAGI. CDR3 sequence reads: CASSYGTGGLGTEAFF. Here the CDR3 DNA reads TGTGCCAGCAGTTACGGTACAGGGGGCTTGGGTACTGAAGCTTTCTTT.

The chain has TRBV7-9 and TRBJ1-6, with TRBD1 identical over 9 bases. V trimming: 5 bases; J trimming: 7 bases; junction bases outside the gene matches: 6. The CDR3 is 15 amino acids. The germline V gene has CDR1 SEHNR and CDR2 FQNEAQ (reference sequence). The DNA of the CDR3 is TGTGCCAGCAGCCCAACGGGACAGGGAAATTCACCCCTCCACTTT. The encoded protein is CASSPTGQGNSPLHF. Full variable domain (outside the CDR3, taken from reference TRBV7-9 and TRBJ1-6): DTGVSQNPRHKITKRGQNVTFRCDPISEHNRLYWYRQTLGQGPEFLTYFQNEAQLEKSRLLSDRFSAERPKGSFSTLEIQRTEQGDSAMYLCASSPTGQGNSPLHFGNGTRLTVT.

This sequence joins TRBV25-1 and TRBJ1-5; D is perhaps TRBD1 (5 bases). The ends were cut back, 5 bases at V and 6 bases at J, with 20 bases in the middle. Germline CDR1 MGHDK, CDR2 SYGVNS. This CDR3 contains 16 residues. CDR3 bases: TGTGCCAGCAGTCCTGCGTGGGGGGAAGAGGGTCAGCCCCAGCATTTT. Protein product: CASSPAWGEEGQPQHF.

This clone was seen just once. This rearrangement joins TRBV4-3 to TRBJ1-2, with 12 bases identical to TRBD1. V lost 1 base to trimming and J lost 7 bases; unmatched junction nucleotides: 25. Looked up from germline, CDR1 is LGHNA and CDR2 is YSLEER. The length of the CDR3 is 22 residues. The CDR3 nucleotides are TGCGCCAGCAGCCAAGGATCAGTAACTACCCGGGACAGGGGGCCCCCGGGTAGTGGCTACACCTTC. Translated, it gives CASSQGSVTTRDRGPPGSGYTF.

The gene calls are TRBV2 and TRBJ1-2; a possible D gene is TRBD1 (5 bases). The CDR3 has 18 amino acids. The V gene's germline CDR1 is SNHLY and CDR2 FYNNEI. Between the trimmed V and J ends, which lost 4 bases and 2 bases, there was a span of 23 bases. The CDR3 sequence is CASSVFSGRGWENYGYTF. The CDR3 region has the DNA TGTGCCAGCAGTGTGTTTTCGGGGAGGGGTTGGGAGAACTATGGCTACACCTTC.

The rearrangement links TRBV5-4 to TRBJ2-2; D is undetermined. V lost 4 bases, J lost 2 bases, and 15 bases lay in between. The germline CDR1 and CDR2 sequences are SGHNT and YYREEE (reference sequence). The CDR3 consists of 16 residues. CDR3 loop: CASSALPGPNTGELFF. The DNA of the CDR3 is TGTGCCAGCAGCGCTTTGCCAGGCCCTAACACCGGGGAGCTGTTTTTT.

Here the CDR3 DNA reads TGTGCCAGCAGTTCCCCTGACAGGGTTGAATACGAGCAGTACTTC. Translating gives CASSSPDRVEYEQYF. This chain connects TRBV27 to TRBJ2-7; 7 positions match TRBD1. Losses at the gene ends were 4 bases for V and 4 bases for J; bases not matched to a gene: 10. The germline CDR1 and CDR2 sequences are MNHEY and SMNVEV (reference sequence). The CDR3 has 15 residues.

As DNA, the CDR3 is TGTGCCAGTAGTATGGCGGGGACTGAAGCTTTCTTT. Protein: CASSMAGTEAFF. The gene calls are TRBV19 and TRBJ1-1, with D hard to call. V lost 3 bases and J lost 5, with 7 bases in between. Germline V gene data show CDR1 as LNHDA and CDR2 as SQIVND (reference sequence). The CDR3 length is 12 residues.

The genes are TRBV7-2 and TRBJ1-1, with 8 bases identical to TRBD1. J was trimmed by 5 bases and V by 1 base; bases with no gene match: 9. Germline CDR1 and CDR2: SGHTA and FQGNSA. CDR3 length: 16 amino acids. In DNA form, the CDR3 reads TGTGCCAGCAGCTTAGATCGATGGACAGGGAGGACTGAAGCTTTCTTT. Protein: CASSLDRWTGRTEAFF.

The V gene is TRBV6-1, the J gene TRBJ2-4; D perhaps matches TRBD2 (6 bases). This CDR3 has 11 residues. CDR1 MNHNS and CDR2 SASEGT come from the germline V gene. Trimming pared 8 bases from V and 9 bases from J, leaving 11 bases between. The CDR3 sequence is CASGGVGIQYF. The CDR3, as DNA: TGTGCCAGCGGAGGGGTGGGCATTCAGTACTTC.

The genes are TRBV5-5 and TRBJ1-2; D is ambiguous. The germline gives CDR1 SGHKS, CDR2 YYEKEE (reference sequence). The CDR3 is made up of 15 amino acids. The V end was cut by 2 bases, the J end by 4 bases, with 15 bases between. CDR3 loop: CASSFFSGLRYGYTF. The CDR3 DNA reads as TGTGCCAGCAGCTTTTTTTCAGGCTTGCGCTATGGCTACACCTTC. Combining the CDR3 with reference TRBV5-5 and TRBJ1-2 gives the whole variable domain DAGVTQSPTHLIKTRGQQVTLRCSPISGHKSVSWYQQVLGQGPQFIFQYYEKEERGRGNFPDRFSARQFPNYSSELNVNALLLGDSALYLCASSFFSGLRYGYTFGSGTRLTVV.

V and J are TRBV19 and TRBJ1-6; 7 nucleotides line up with TRBD1. V lost 6 bases to trimming and J lost 5 bases; unmatched junction nucleotides: 7. CDR3 size: 15 residues. CDR1 and CDR2 (germline): LNHDA, SQIVND (reference sequence). CDR3 residues: CASSRRDSNNSPLHF. The DNA for the CDR3 is TGTGCCAGTAGCCGGAGGGACAGCAATAATTCACCCCTCCACTTT.

The chain couples TRBV6-6 to TRBJ2-6; a weak D match, TRBD1 (5 bases). The V gene lost 10 bases and the J gene lost 0 bases, with 13 bases spanning the gap. The CDR3 covers 15 residues. Germline V gene sequence: CDR1 MNHNY, CDR2 SVGAGI (reference sequence). The CDR3 coding sequence is TGTGCCACCACCCAGGGCCCCTCTGGGGCCAACGTCCTGACTTTC. Translated, it gives CATTQGPSGANVLTF.

The rearrangement joins TRBV28 to TRBJ1-5; D perhaps matches TRBD1 (6 bases). Per the germline V gene, CDR1 is MDHEN and CDR2 is SYDVKM. The CDR3 has 15 residues. Trimming stripped 5 bases from V and 1 base from J, with 12 bases between. CDR3 in DNA: TGTGCCAGCAGTACAGGGTTTCACAGCAATCAGCCCCAGCATTTT. Amino acid sequence: CASSTGFHSNQPQHF.

The rearrangement joins TRBV25-1 to TRBJ1-6, with unresolved D. CDR3 length: 15 residues. CDR1 is MGHDK, CDR2 SYGVNS, per germline. Between the trimmed V and J ends, which lost 1 base and 1 base, there was a span of 5 bases. Here the CDR3 DNA reads TGTGCCAGCAGTGAATCAGGTTCCTATAATTCACCCCTCCACTTT. It is translated as CASSESGSYNSPLHF.

The chain uses TRBV7-8 and TRBJ2-1; TRBD2 aligns across 7 bases. There are 16 residues in the CDR3. The ends lost 5 bases at V and 4 bases at J; junction bases unmatched: 11. The germline V gene encodes CDR1 SGHVS and CDR2 FQNEAQ. As DNA, the CDR3 is TGTGCCAGCAGCCCAAAGAGACTAGCACAGTACAATGAGCAGTTCTTC. Amino acid sequence: CASSPKRLAQYNEQFF. The full variable domain, completed using reference TRBV7-8 and TRBJ2-1, is GAGVSQSPRYKVAKRGQDVALRCDPISGHVSLFWYQQALGQGPEFLTYFQNEAQLDKSGLPSDRFFAERPEGSVSTLKIQRTQQEDSAVYLCASSPKRLAQYNEQFFGPGTRLTVL.

The V gene is TRBV5-1, the J gene TRBJ1-1; 7 bases line up with TRBD1. This CDR3 contains 16 residues. Looked up from germline, CDR1 is SGHRS and CDR2 is YFSETQ. Germline trimming cut 1 base from V and 3 bases from J; bases unmatched to any gene: 9. The CDR3 is CASSLMAGGLDTEAFF. CDR3 in DNA: TGCGCCAGCAGCTTGATGGCAGGGGGGTTAGACACTGAAGCTTTCTTT.

This clone was counted once. This rearrangement joins TRBV7-9 to TRBJ1-6, with 7 bases that match TRBD1. CDR1 is SEHNR, CDR2 FQNEAQ, per germline (reference sequence). The CDR3 extends over 15 amino acids. J was trimmed by 10 bases and V by 5 bases; bases with no gene match: 11. In nucleotides, the CDR3 is TGTGCCAGCAGCCCCTTAAAGGGGGCAGGATCACCCCTCCACTTT. Protein product: CASSPLKGAGSPLHF.

The sample holds a few counts of this clone. V gene TRBV19 combines with J gene TRBJ1-2; 9 bases fit TRBD1. After removal of 4 bases from V and 8 bases from J, the junction contained 11 bases not matched to a gene. From germline, CDR1 is LNHDA and CDR2 SQIVND (reference sequence). This CDR3 has 15 residues. The CDR3 loop reads CASSTGTGYYLGYTF. The CDR3 bases are TGTGCCAGTAGTACCGGGACAGGGTATTATCTAGGCTACACCTTC.

The gene calls are TRBV19 and TRBJ2-2; 8 bases agree with TRBD2. V lost 2 bases and J lost 9; bases outside the gene matches: 8. The CDR3 contains 15 residues. CDR1 LNHDA and CDR2 SQIVND come from the germline V gene (reference sequence). CDR3 DNA sequence: TGTGCCAGTAGTATAACGACTAGCGAGCCCCGGGAGCTGTTTTTT. Translating it yields CASSITTSEPRELFF.

The chain carries TRBV4-1 and TRBJ1-1; a weak D match, TRBD1 (5 bases). V lost 0 bases and J lost 0, with 26 bases in between. The CDR3 has 21 residues. Germline V gene data show CDR1 as MGHRA and CDR2 as YSYEKL. The CDR3 nucleotides are TGCGCCAGCAGCCAAGATCCGACACATTCGATCACTGGGGCCATGAACACTGAAGCTTTCTTT. It translates to CASSQDPTHSITGAMNTEAFF.

The chain couples TRBV7-9 to TRBJ1-2, with TRBD1 identical over 11 bases. V gave up 5 bases and J gave up 9 bases; unmatched junction bases: 5. Germline V gene lookup returns CDR1 SEHNR and CDR2 FQNEAQ (reference sequence). The CDR3 length is 13 residues. The CDR3 nucleotides read TGTGCCAGCAGCCGAGGACAGGGGGCGAGCTACACCTTC. Amino acid sequence: CASSRGQGASYTF.

The chain links TRBV7-9 to TRBJ1-4, with TRBD1 matching 7 bases. The junction had 16 bases not matched to a gene; V was cut back by 5 bases and J by 1 base. CDR1 SEHNR and CDR2 FQNEAQ come from the germline V gene (reference sequence). The CDR3 covers 19 residues. CDR3 region: CASSARPRQGRKTNEKLFF. As DNA, the CDR3 is TGTGCCAGCAGCGCCCGCCCACGACAGGGACGGAAAACTAATGAAAAACTGTTTTTT.